These 14 T cell receptor beta chains were sequenced from one sample in a study of T cells in Graves' hyperthyroidism and ophthalmopathy. RNA transcripts were the template for amplifying TCR beta CDR3 regions. Primed by the HTBI set, a first-round RT-PCR was run on the TCR CDR3. TCRdb recomputed calls from the multiplex PCR reads with MiXCR, one row per CDR3 protein. The sample lists approximately 400,000 distinct CDR3 sequences, more than 20% seen once, with 73% in the top ten. Sequencing was done on a sample of blood. Every receptor here comes from a man between 45 and 60 years old with Graves' hyperthyroidism.

There are many counts of this clonotype. J is TRBJ2-7 and V is TRBV6-1; TRBD1 matches 7 bases. The CDR3 is 14 amino acids. Germline V gene lookup returns CDR1 MNHNS and CDR2 SASEGT. V gave up 7 bases and J gave up 2 bases; unmatched junction bases: 8. This chain's CDR3 is CASTPEGAAYEQYF. Written as DNA, the CDR3 is TGTGCCAGCACCCCCGAGGGGGCGGCCTACGAGCAGTACTTC.

This clonotype has a single count. Being one base from a much bigger clone, this may be a read error. The CDR3 nucleotides are TGTGCCAGCAGCCAACCCGGGGATCTGAGCTACAATGAGCAGTACTTC. This sequence encodes CASSQPGDLSYNEQYF. V is TRBV7-9 and J is TRBJ2-4, with a possible D match to TRBD2 (5 bases). The V gene's germline CDR1 is SEHNR and CDR2 FQNEAQ (reference sequence). CDR3 length equals 16 residues. Between the trimmed V and J ends, which lost 5 bases and 13 bases, there was a span of 27 bases.

This clonotype was picked up a small number of times. The chain couples TRBV5-1 to TRBJ2-1; the D gene is possibly TRBD1 (5 bases). The V and J ends lost 4 bases and 0 bases respectively, with 17 bases between them. Germline CDR1 is SGHRS and CDR2 is YFSETQ. The CDR3 has 17 residues. CDR3 residues: CASSITTGRSSYNEQFF. The CDR3 DNA reads TGCGCCAGCAGCATTACAACAGGCCGAAGCTCCTACAATGAGCAGTTCTTC.

There are a few counts of this clonotype. The chain links TRBV28 to TRBJ1-2, with TRBD1 identical over 7 bases. This CDR3 is 15 amino acids long. Germline lookup yields CDR1 MDHEN and CDR2 SYDVKM. V was clipped by 3 bases and J by 4 bases; unmatched bases: 8. The CDR3 DNA reads as TGTGCCAGCAGTTTCGTCCGACAGGGAAGCTATGGCTACACCTTC. Translated, it gives CASSFVRQGSYGYTF.

This clonotype has a count of ten or more. This chain connects TRBV6-1 to TRBJ2-3, with a tentative D call TRBD2 (6 bases). V lost 2 bases to trimming and J lost 1 base, with 7 bases between them. The CDR3 extends over 14 amino acids. Germline V gene data show CDR1 as MNHNS and CDR2 as SASEGT. The CDR3 DNA reads as TGTGCCAGCAGTGAAAGGAGGGGCACAGATACGCAGTATTTT. Translation: CASSERRGTDTQYF.

The CDR3 bases are TGTGCCAGTAGCAAAACCACCGGGGAGCTGTTTTTT. It specifies CASSKTTGELFF. V is TRBV19 and J is TRBJ2-2; the D is unclear. CDR1 is LNHDA and CDR2 is SQIVND in the germline V gene (reference sequence). The ends were cut back, 6 bases at V and 4 bases at J, with 6 bases in the middle. This CDR3 has 12 amino acids.

This rearrangement joins TRBV11-3 to TRBJ1-1; a weak D match, TRBD1 (5 bases). Germline CDR1 is SGHNT and CDR2 is YENEEA. Trimming took off 1 base at V and 2 bases at J, with 8 bases between the two ends. This CDR3 comprises 14 residues. The CDR3 loop is CASSLVGQNTEAFF. CDR3 nucleotide sequence: TGTGCCAGCAGCTTAGTGGGGCAAAACACTGAAGCTTTCTTT.

As DNA, the CDR3 is TGTGCCACCAGCGAAGGGGCTGAGCAGTTCTTC. This sequence encodes CATSEGAEQFF. The V and J genes are TRBV6-1 and TRBJ2-1; a possible D gene is TRBD1 (5 bases). This CDR3 region has 11 residues. V was shortened by 10 bases and J by 9 bases, with 13 bases between the two germline ends. The germline V gene has CDR1 MNHNS and CDR2 SASEGT.

V is TRBV6-2 or TRBV6-3 and J is TRBJ1-5; D unclear. In germline, CDR1 is MNHEY, CDR2 SVGEGT. Trimming removed 8 bases at V and 0 bases at J, with 8 bases between. The CDR3 consists of 13 residues. The CDR3 DNA follows: TGTGCCAGCCTGGAATATAGCAATCAGCCCCAGCATTTT. This codes for CASLEYSNQPQHF.

The rearrangement links TRBV9 to TRBJ2-2, with unresolved D. CDR1 SGDLS and CDR2 YYNGEE come from the germline V gene. The CDR3 consists of 15 residues. Trimming left V 3 bases short and J 3 bases short, with 12 bases between. CDR3 loop: CASSANRVDTGELFF. CDR3 nucleotides: TGTGCCAGCAGCGCTAACCGGGTCGACACCGGGGAGCTGTTTTTT.

The J gene is TRBJ1-2, the V gene TRBV10-3, with D hard to call. This CDR3 contains 14 residues. Germline V gene sequence: CDR1 ENHRY, CDR2 SYGVKD. Trimming shortened V by 0 bases and J by 2 bases, and 7 bases separated the two germline ends. The CDR3 sequence is CAISESKDNYGYTF. In DNA form, the CDR3 reads TGTGCCATCAGTGAGTCGAAAGACAACTATGGCTACACCTTC.

This chain joins TRBV20-1 and TRBJ2-1; unclear D gene. Germline V CDR1 and CDR2: DFQATT, SNEGSKA (reference sequence). The CDR3 extends over 11 amino acids. The V end was cut by 6 bases, the J end by 7 bases, with 10 bases between. The CDR3: CSATALNEQFF. The DNA for the CDR3 is TGCAGTGCAACAGCTTTAAATGAGCAGTTCTTC.

This sequence joins TRBV7-9 and TRBJ1-2, with D possibly matching TRBD1 (6 bases). The CDR3 covers 12 residues. CDR1 and CDR2 (germline): SEHNR, FQNEAQ (reference sequence). Between the trimmed V and J ends, which lost 7 bases and 8 bases, there was a span of 14 bases. CDR3 amino acids: CASTGDSSGYTF. The CDR3 DNA is TGTGCCAGCACAGGGGATTCGAGCGGCTACACCTTC.

This clonotype was observed once. The J gene is TRBJ2-1, the V gene TRBV7-3; 8 bases are a match to TRBD2. This CDR3 spans 17 amino acids. After removal of 0 bases from V and 4 bases from J, the junction contained 8 bases not matched to a gene. Germline V lookup: CDR1 SGHTA, CDR2 FQGTGA. CDR3 coding DNA: TGTGCCAGCAGCTTAACGTTTACTAGCGGCTGGTACAATGAGCAGTTCTTC. This sequence encodes CASSLTFTSGWYNEQFF.